The T cell receptor (beta chain) under discussion was sequenced for a study of cytomegalovirus exposure and HLA in healthy donors. V was pared by 2 bases and J by 2 bases, with 3 bases of the junction left unmatched. The CDR3 is made up of 16 amino acids. Germline values: CDR1 MNHNY, CDR2 SVGAGI (reference sequence). The PCR ran on 60 Vbeta and 13 Jbeta primers. Libraries were prepared by immunoSEQ multiplex PCR; TCRdb keeps only in-frame clonotypes and omits some of them. Of 150,000 to 250,000 clones listed, 70% to 80% are singletons. Sequenced input: PBMCs. V and J are TRBV6-6 and TRBJ2-7; TRBD2 aligns across 13 bases. This sequence originates from a man aged 25 to 40 in good health and CMV-seronegative. CDR3 sequence (DNA): TGTGCCAGCAGTTACGCGACTAGCGGGAGGCCCTACGAGCAGTACTTC. Encoded protein: CASSYATSGRPYEQYF.